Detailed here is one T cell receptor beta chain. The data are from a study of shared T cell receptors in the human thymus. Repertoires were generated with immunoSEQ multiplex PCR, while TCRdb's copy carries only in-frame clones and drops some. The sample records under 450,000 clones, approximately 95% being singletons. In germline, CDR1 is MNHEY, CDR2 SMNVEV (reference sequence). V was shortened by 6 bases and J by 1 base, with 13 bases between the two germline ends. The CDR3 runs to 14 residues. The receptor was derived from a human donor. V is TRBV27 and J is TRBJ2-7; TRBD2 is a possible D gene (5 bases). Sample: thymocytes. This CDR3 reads CASSRTGPSYEQYF. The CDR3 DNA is TGTGCCAGCAGCCGGACTGGACCTTCCTACGAGCAGTACTTC.